This is a list of T cell receptor beta chains from one sample in a study of cytomegalovirus exposure and HLA in healthy donors. TCRdb keeps only in-frame clones here, not all; method: immunoSEQ multiplex PCR. The data hold around 150,000 clones, with 73% observed a single time. The source material was PBMCs. Receptors originate from a human donor in good health. CDR3s include the opening cysteine and the closing phenylalanine or tryptophan. A D gene is named only where the DNA matches it firmly. Part of the rows lack a size; the others show once, few, many or a class for expanded clones.

CASRSLDRGKYYGYTF TGTGCAAGTCGCTCGCTTGACAGGGGGAAATATTATGGCTACACCTTC TRBJ1-2 TRBV12-2 - -
CASSLGSHEQYF TGTGCCAGCAGCTTGGGGAGCCACGAGCAGTACTTC TRBJ2-7 TRBV7-9 - -
CASRGAGEQYF TGTGCCAGCAGAGGAGCGGGTGAGCAGTACTTC TRBJ2-7 TRBV2 - -
CSIRGAESYGYTF TGCAGCATCAGGGGGGCAGAAAGTTATGGCTACACCTTC TRBJ1-2 TRBV29-1 - TRBD1
CASSQGDRDRYNSPLHF TGCGCCAGCAGCCAAGGGGACCGGGACAGGTATAATTCACCCCTCCACTTT TRBJ1-6 TRBV4-1 - TRBD1
CASIPWAPDSYEQYF TGTGCCAGCATCCCTTGGGCTCCCGATTCCTACGAGCAGTACTTC TRBJ2-7 TRBV2 - -
CALRGNELYSPLHF TGTGCATTGAGGGGGAACGAATTATATTCACCCCTCCACTTT TRBJ1-6 TRBV6-4 - -
CASSEFGTGVNQPQHF TGTGCCAGCAGTGAATTCGGGACAGGGGTCAATCAGCCCCAGCATTTT TRBJ1-5 TRBV6-1 - TRBD1
CASSELQTGYYGYTF TGTGCCAGCAGTGAACTCCAGACAGGGTACTATGGCTACACCTTC TRBJ1-2 TRBV6-1 - TRBD1
CASSPLPLTSYGYTF TGTGCCAGCTCACCACTACCACTGACTTCCTATGGCTACACCTTC TRBJ1-2 TRBV18 - -
CASSRDTYTDTQYF TGCGCCAGCAGTCGAGACACTTACACAGATACGCAGTATTTT TRBJ2-3 TRBV5-1 once -
CASSLDSLEQYF TGTGCCAGCAGCCTGGACAGTTTGGAGCAGTACTTC TRBJ2-7 TRBV5-4 - -
CASSAWTGRNYNSPLHF TGTGCCAGCAGCGCCTGGACAGGGAGAAACTATAATTCACCCCTCCACTTT TRBJ1-6 TRBV5-4 - TRBD1
CASSIRDFPGELFF TGTGCCAGTAGTATAAGGGACTTTCCCGGGGAGCTGTTTTTT TRBJ2-2 TRBV19 - -
CASSKVGTGTSPYEQYF - TRBJ2-7 TRBV21-1 - -
CASSLRQGNNEQFF TGTGCCAGCAGCTTAAGACAGGGTAACAATGAGCAGTTCTTC TRBJ2-1 TRBV11-3 - TRBD1
CASSPGLAADTQYF TGTGCCAGCAGCCCTGGACTAGCGGCAGATACGCAGTATTTT TRBJ2-3 TRBV7-8 - TRBD2